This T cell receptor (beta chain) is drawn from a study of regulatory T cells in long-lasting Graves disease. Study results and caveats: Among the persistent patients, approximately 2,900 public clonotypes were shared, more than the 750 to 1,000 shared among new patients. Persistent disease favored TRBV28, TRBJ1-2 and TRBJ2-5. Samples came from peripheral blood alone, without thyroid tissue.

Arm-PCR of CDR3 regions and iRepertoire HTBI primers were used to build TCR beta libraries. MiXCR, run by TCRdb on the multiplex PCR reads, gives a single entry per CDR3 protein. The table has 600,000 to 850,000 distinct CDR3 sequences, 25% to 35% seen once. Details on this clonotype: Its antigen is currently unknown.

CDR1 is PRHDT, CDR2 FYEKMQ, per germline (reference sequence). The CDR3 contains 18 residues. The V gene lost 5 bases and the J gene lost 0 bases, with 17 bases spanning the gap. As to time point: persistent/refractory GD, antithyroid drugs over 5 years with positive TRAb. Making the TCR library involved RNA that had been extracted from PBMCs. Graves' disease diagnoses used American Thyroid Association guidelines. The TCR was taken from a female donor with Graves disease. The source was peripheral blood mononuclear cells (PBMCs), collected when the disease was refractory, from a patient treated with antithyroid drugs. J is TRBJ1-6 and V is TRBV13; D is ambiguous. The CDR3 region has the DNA TGTGCCAGCAGCCCGACCGACACGAAGAGCTCCTATAATTCACCCCTCCACTTT. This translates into CASSPTDTKSSYNSPLHF.